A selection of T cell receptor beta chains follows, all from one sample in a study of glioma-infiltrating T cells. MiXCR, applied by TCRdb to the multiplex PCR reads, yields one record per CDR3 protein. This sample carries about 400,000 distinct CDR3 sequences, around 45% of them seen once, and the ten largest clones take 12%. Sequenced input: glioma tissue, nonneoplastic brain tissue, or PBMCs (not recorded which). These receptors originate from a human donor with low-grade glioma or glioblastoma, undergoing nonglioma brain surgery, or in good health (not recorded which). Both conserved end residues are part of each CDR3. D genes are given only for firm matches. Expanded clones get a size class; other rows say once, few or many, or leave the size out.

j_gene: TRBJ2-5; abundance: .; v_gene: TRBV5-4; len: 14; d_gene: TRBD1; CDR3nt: TGTGCCAGCAGCTTACCCGACAGGGTAGAGACCCAGTACTTC; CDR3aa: CASSLPDRVETQYF
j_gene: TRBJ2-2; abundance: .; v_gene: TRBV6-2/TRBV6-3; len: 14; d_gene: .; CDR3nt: TGTGCCAGCAGTTATGGTCTCGGCACCGGGGAGCTGTTTTTT; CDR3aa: CASSYGLGTGELFF
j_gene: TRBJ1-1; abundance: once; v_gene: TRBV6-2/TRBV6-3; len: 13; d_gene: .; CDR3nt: TGTGTCAGCAGTTCCCGATTCTACACTGAAGCTTTCTTT; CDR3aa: CVSSSRFYTEAFF
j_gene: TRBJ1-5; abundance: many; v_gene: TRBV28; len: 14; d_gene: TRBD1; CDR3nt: TGTGCCAGCAGGCTCACAGGGGGCAATCAGCCCCAGCATTTT; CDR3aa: CASRLTGGNQPQHF
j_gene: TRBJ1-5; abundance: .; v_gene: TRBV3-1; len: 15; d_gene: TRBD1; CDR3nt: TGTGCCAGCAGCCAAGTGGCAGGGGGGCGGGAGCCCCAGCATTTT; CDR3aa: CASSQVAGGREPQHF
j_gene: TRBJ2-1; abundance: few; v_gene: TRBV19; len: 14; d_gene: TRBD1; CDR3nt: TGTGCCAGTACCCCGGGACAGGGGACCAATGAGCAGTTCTTC; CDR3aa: CASTPGQGTNEQFF
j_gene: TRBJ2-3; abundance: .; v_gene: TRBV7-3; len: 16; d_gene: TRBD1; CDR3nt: TGTGCCAGCAGCATACAGGGGGCCAGCCGCACAGATACGCAGTATTTT; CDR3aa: CASSIQGASRTDTQYF
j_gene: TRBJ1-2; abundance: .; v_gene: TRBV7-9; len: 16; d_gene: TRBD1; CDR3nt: TGTGCCAGCAGCTACGGACCGGGACAGGGGGACTATGGCTACACCTTC; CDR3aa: CASSYGPGQGDYGYTF
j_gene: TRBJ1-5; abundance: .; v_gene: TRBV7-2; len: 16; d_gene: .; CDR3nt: TGTGCCAGCAGCTTACTTCCGGGAGATCACAATCAGCCCCAGCATTTT; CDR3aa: CASSLLPGDHNQPQHF
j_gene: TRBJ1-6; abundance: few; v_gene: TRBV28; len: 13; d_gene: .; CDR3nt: TGTACCAGCAGTATCGGAAGGGTCTCACCCCTCCACTTT; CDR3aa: CTSSIGRVSPLHF
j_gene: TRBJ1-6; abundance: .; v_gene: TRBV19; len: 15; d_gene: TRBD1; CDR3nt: TGTGCCAGTAGCACGACAGGGGGCGCGAGTTCACCCCTCCACTTT; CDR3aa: CASSTTGGASSPLHF
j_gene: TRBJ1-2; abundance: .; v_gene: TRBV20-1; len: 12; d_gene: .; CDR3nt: TGCAGTGCTCAGGGAAGTAACTATGGCTACACCTTC; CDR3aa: CSAQGSNYGYTF
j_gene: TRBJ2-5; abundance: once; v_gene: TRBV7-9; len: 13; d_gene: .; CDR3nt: TGTGCCAGCAGCTCTCCCCTCGCGGAGACCCAGTACTTC; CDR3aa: CASSSPLAETQYF
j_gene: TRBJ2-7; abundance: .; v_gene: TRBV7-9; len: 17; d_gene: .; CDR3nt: TGTGCCAGCAGTTCAAGTAAAATAGGGACGGACTCCTACGAGCAGTACTTC; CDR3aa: CASSSSKIGTDSYEQYF